Shown below are 28 T cell receptor beta chains from a single sample sequenced in a study of cytomegalovirus exposure and HLA in healthy donors. 13 Jbeta primers and 60 Vbeta primers were used for the PCR. Using immunoSEQ multiplex PCR, the repertoire was profiled, and TCRdb retains in-frame clones only, with some absent. The sample has about 160,000 clones; roughly 66% are singletons. Sequenced material: PBMCs. The source of these receptors is a young woman in good health and CMV-seronegative.

This clone has only a few counts. The CDR3 DNA sequence: TGTGCCAGCAGCGGGAGACAGGGGGCTTTTACTAACTATGGCTACACCTTC. This gives the protein CASSGRQGAFTNYGYTF. The chain recombines TRBV9 with TRBJ1-2; 10 bases line up with TRBD1. The CDR3 covers 17 residues. V dropped 3 bases and J dropped 0; count of bases not matched to a gene: 8. In germline, CDR1 is SGDLS, CDR2 YYNGEE.

This rearrangement joins TRBV27 to TRBJ2-2, with TRBD2 matching over 12 bases. V lost 2 bases to trimming and J lost 4 bases; unmatched junction nucleotides: 8. This CDR3 region has 18 residues. CDR1 and CDR2 from the germline V gene are MNHEY and SMNVEV (reference sequence). The CDR3 spells CASSLRRLAGAGTGELFF. In nucleotides, the CDR3 is TGTGCCAGCAGTTTAAGACGACTAGCGGGAGCGGGCACCGGGGAGCTGTTTTTT.

This clone was picked up one time. V usage is TRBV11-1 and J usage is TRBJ2-3, with D tentatively TRBD1 (6 bases). The CDR3 runs 14 residues. V was trimmed by 0 bases and J by 3 bases, leaving 7 bases between them. Germline lookup yields CDR1 SGHAT and CDR2 FQDESV (reference sequence). CDR3 DNA: TGTGCCAGCAGCTTAGCAAGGGGGACAGATACGCAGTATTTT. Translation: CASSLARGTDTQYF.

V gene TRBV7-3 combines with J gene TRBJ2-3, with TRBD2 as a possible D gene (6 bases). Trimming cost V 5 bases and J 4 bases, with 13 bases left between them. The CDR3 is 14 amino acids. From germline, CDR1 is SGHTA and CDR2 FQGTGA. As DNA, the CDR3 is TGTGCCAGCAGCCCGGGCGGGACTGCAGATACGCAGTATTTT. It specifies CASSPGGTADTQYF.

The J gene is TRBJ1-2, the V gene TRBV6-5; D gene ambiguous. V was pared by 0 bases and J by 5 bases, with 10 bases between. This CDR3 is built from 14 residues. The germline V gene has CDR1 MNHEY and CDR2 SVGAGI. The CDR3, as DNA: TGTGCCAGCAGTTACTCGTTATCTCCTTATGGCTACACCTTC. This codes for CASSYSLSPYGYTF.

This chain joins TRBV7-6 and TRBJ2-1; weak D call: TRBD1 (6 bases). Germline V gene sequence: CDR1 SGHVS, CDR2 FNYEAQ. The CDR3 contains 15 residues. Trimming removed 2 bases from V and 4 bases from J, with 12 bases in between. This chain's CDR3 is CASSLMKQGYNEQFF. The CDR3 coding sequence is TGTGCCAGCAGCTTAATGAAACAGGGATACAATGAGCAGTTCTTC.

Concerning this clone itself: Other DNA sequences in this sample translate to the same CDR3. CDR3 loop: CASSPPAGRYNEQFF. The DNA of the CDR3 is TGTGCCAGCAGCCCTCCAGCGGGGAGGTACAATGAGCAGTTCTTC. The chain uses TRBV6-5 and TRBJ2-1; 7 bases align to TRBD2. Trimming took 6 bases from V and 4 from J; bases not matched to a gene: 9. CDR1 and CDR2 (germline): MNHEY, SVGAGI. The CDR3 is 15 residues long.

The chain is built from TRBV6-6 and TRBJ1-5; 8 bases agree with TRBD1. V dropped 6 bases and J dropped 6; count of bases not matched to a gene: 4. The CDR3 totals 13 residues. Germline V lookup: CDR1 MNHNY, CDR2 SVGAGI (reference sequence). The CDR3 nucleotides read TGTGCCAGCAGCGTACAGGGGGGTCAGCCCCAGCATTTT. Translated, it gives CASSVQGGQPQHF.

The chain recombines TRBV7-9 with TRBJ2-7; 8 positions agree with TRBD1. The junction had 7 bases not matched to a gene; V was cut back by 5 bases and J by 1 base. Germline CDR1 SEHNR, CDR2 FQNEAQ (reference sequence). The CDR3 covers 15 residues. DNA for the CDR3: TGTGCCAGCAGCGCCCCCTGGGACAGGTCCTACGAGCAGTACTTC. This gives the protein CASSAPWDRSYEQYF.

The V and J genes are TRBV5-6 and TRBJ2-6, with TRBD2 matching 12 bases. CDR3 size: 18 residues. Trimming at V came to 4 bases and at J to 4 bases, leaving 9 bases not matched to a gene. CDR1 and CDR2 from the germline V gene are SGHDT and YYEEEE. The CDR3: CASSPRLAGANGANVLTF. Written as DNA, the CDR3 is TGTGCCAGCAGCCCGAGACTAGCGGGGGCAAACGGGGCCAACGTCCTGACTTTC.

The rearrangement joins TRBV18 to TRBJ1-4, with 8 positions matching TRBD1. Per germline, CDR1 KGHSH and CDR2 LQKENI. Trimming cost V 6 bases and J 7 bases; bases outside gene matches: 13. This CDR3 is 16 amino acids long. The chain's CDR3 is CASSPSPGTGGEKLFF. The DNA of the CDR3 is TGTGCCAGCTCGCCCTCGCCTGGGACAGGAGGTGAAAAACTGTTTTTT.

This clone was seen only a few times. The chain joins TRBV7-2 to TRBJ1-4, with D unclear. V was clipped by 1 base and J by 6 bases, with 9 bases between them. Per germline, CDR1 SGHTA and CDR2 FQGNSA. The CDR3 is 14 residues long. CDR3 sequence: CASSLVGSDEKLFF. CDR3 nucleotide sequence: TGTGCCAGCAGCTTAGTCGGGTCGGATGAAAAACTGTTTTTT.

The chain combines TRBV6-1 with TRBJ1-2; 9 nucleotides align to TRBD1. The ends lost 8 bases at V and 4 bases at J; junction bases unmatched: 5. This CDR3 contains 13 residues. Per germline, CDR1 MNHNS and CDR2 SASEGT. The CDR3 sequence is CASRQGGSYGYTF. CDR3 nucleotide sequence: TGTGCCAGCCGACAGGGGGGTAGCTATGGCTACACCTTC.

J is TRBJ1-2 and V is TRBV28; no clear D. The germline gives CDR1 MDHEN, CDR2 SYDVKM. CDR3 length equals 14 residues. The V end was cut by 3 bases, the J end by 11 bases, with 19 bases between. The CDR3 is CASSLGGSVSGYTF. In DNA, the CDR3 is TGTGCCAGCAGTTTGGGTGGCAGCGTGAGTGGTTACACCTTC.

This sequence joins TRBV2 and TRBJ2-7; no definite D call. The CDR3 has 11 residues. Trimming removed 7 bases from V and 3 bases from J, with 7 bases in between. Germline V gives CDR1 SNHLY, CDR2 FYNNEI. As DNA, the CDR3 is TGTGCCAGCATTACGGGCTACGAGCAGTACTTC. It encodes CASITGYEQYF. The entire variable domain, with the rest obtained from reference TRBV2 and TRBJ2-7, is as follows: EPEVTQTPSHQVTQMGQEVILRCVPISNHLYFYWYRQILGQKVEFLVSFYNNEISEKSEIFDDQFSVERPDGSNFTLKIRSTKLEDSAMYFCASITGYEQYFGPGTRLTVT.

The chain carries TRBV6-5 and TRBJ1-1; D perhaps matches TRBD1 (6 bases). The germline V gene encodes CDR1 MNHEY and CDR2 SVGAGI. The CDR3 is made up of 13 amino acids. Trimming left V 5 bases short and J 4 bases short, with 11 bases between. CDR3 amino acids: CASSVTGSTEAFF. CDR3 in DNA: TGTGCCAGCAGTGTAACAGGGTCCACTGAAGCTTTCTTT.

The chain combines TRBV30 with TRBJ1-3; D ambiguous. This CDR3 is built from 13 residues. Trimming removed 1 base at V and 1 base at J, with 5 bases between. Germline loops: CDR1 GTSNPN, CDR2 SVGIG (reference sequence). The CDR3 DNA reads TGTGCCTGGAGTGGGAGGTCTGGAAACACCATATATTTT. Amino acid sequence: CAWSGRSGNTIYF. Full variable domain (missing parts from reference TRBV30 and TRBJ1-3): SQTIHQWPATLVQPVGSPLSLECTVEGTSNPNLYWYRQAAGRGLQLLFYSVGIGQISSEVPQNLSASRPQDRQFILSSKKLLLSDSGFYLCAWSGRSGNTIYFGEGSWLTVV.

This clone was detected only a few times. The V call is TRBV27, the J call TRBJ1-1, with D maybe TRBD1 (6 bases). The V and J ends lost 5 bases and 3 bases respectively, with 16 bases between them. The germline gives CDR1 MNHEY, CDR2 SMNVEV (reference sequence). The CDR3 length is 15 residues. Here the CDR3 reads CASSPTPGQYTEAFF. As DNA, the CDR3 is TGTGCCAGCAGTCCAACGCCCGGACAGTACACTGAAGCTTTCTTT.

The chain recombines TRBV5-6 with TRBJ2-7; perhaps TRBD1 as D (6 bases). This CDR3 has 15 amino acids. Germline assignment: CDR1 SGHDT and CDR2 YYEEEE. Trimming shortened V by 0 bases and J by 0 bases, and 10 bases separated the two germline ends. DNA for the CDR3: TGTGCCAGCAGCTTGGGGGCAGGGGTCTCCTACGAGCAGTACGTC. It codes for CASSLGAGVSYEQYV.

The CDR3 loop reads CSASQGNEQYV. The CDR3 DNA reads as TGCAGTGCTTCCCAGGGTAACGAGCAGTACGTC. The J gene is TRBJ2-7, the V gene TRBV20-1, with D perhaps TRBD1 (5 bases). Per the germline V gene, CDR1 is DFQATT and CDR2 is SNEGSKA (reference sequence). V was cut by 5 bases and J by 5 bases, with 10 bases left in between. CDR3 length: 11 amino acids.

The CDR3: CASSSLYEQYF. CDR3 DNA: TGTGCCAGCAGTTCATTGTACGAGCAGTACTTC. This rearrangement joins TRBV6-5 to TRBJ2-7; D remains ambiguous. CDR1 MNHEY and CDR2 SVGAGI come from the germline V gene. The length of the CDR3 is 11 residues. Trimming shortened V by 4 bases and J by 4 bases, and 5 bases separated the two germline ends.

The chain links TRBV6-4 to TRBJ2-1; 9 nucleotides align to TRBD1. Germline V gives CDR1 MRHNA, CDR2 SNTAGT. The CDR3 extends over 15 amino acids. Germline trimming cut 3 bases from V and 4 bases from J; bases unmatched to any gene: 4. The CDR3 reads CASSEAQGAYNEQFF. The CDR3, as DNA: TGTGCCAGCAGTGAGGCACAGGGGGCGTACAATGAGCAGTTCTTC.

This sequence joins TRBV4-1 and TRBJ1-2; perhaps TRBD1 as D (5 bases). The V gene lost 4 bases and the J gene lost 7 bases, with 16 bases spanning the gap. This CDR3 spans 14 amino acids. In germline, CDR1 is MGHRA, CDR2 YSYEKL. The CDR3 DNA reads TGCGCCAGCAGCCCTAAAAGGGGTTGGGGTGGCTACACCTTC. Protein: CASSPKRGWGGYTF.

Only one count was recorded for this clone. The V and J genes are TRBV6-5 and TRBJ1-2, with 8 bases matching TRBD1. CDR3 length: 14 amino acids. V gave up 4 bases and J gave up 8 bases; unmatched junction bases: 9. Germline loops: CDR1 MNHEY, CDR2 SVGAGI. DNA of the CDR3: TGTGCCAGCAGTTTCGAATACAGGGGGGGAGGCTACACCTTC. Its protein is CASSFEYRGGGYTF.

About this clone itself: Other DNA sequences from this sample encode an identical CDR3 as well. The gene calls are TRBV6-1 and TRBJ2-3; 9 bases agree with TRBD2. The germline V gene encodes CDR1 MNHNS and CDR2 SASEGT. Trimming at V came to 5 bases and at J to 0 bases, leaving 3 bases not matched to a gene. The CDR3 extends over 15 amino acids. The CDR3 is CASSLLAGSTDTQYF. CDR3 DNA: TGTGCCAGCAGTCTCCTAGCGGGAAGCACAGATACGCAGTATTTT.

The gene calls are TRBV9 and TRBJ2-1, with TRBD2 identical over 8 bases. Germline CDR1 reads SGDLS; CDR2 reads YYNGEE. V was pared by 2 bases and J by 6 bases, with 4 bases of the junction left unmatched. The CDR3 loop spans 14 amino acids. CDR3 residues: CASSVRGAFNEQFF. The CDR3 DNA is TGTGCCAGCAGCGTGCGGGGGGCGTTCAATGAGCAGTTCTTC.

The chain recombines TRBV28 with TRBJ1-1; D possibly corresponds to TRBD1 (5 bases). The CDR3 is made up of 13 amino acids. With 3 bases removed from V and 6 bases from J, the gap between germline ends came to 11 bases. Germline V gene lookup returns CDR1 MDHEN and CDR2 SYDVKM. The CDR3: CASSLGGEAEAFF. CDR3 bases: TGTGCCAGCAGTTTGGGGGGGGAAGCTGAAGCTTTCTTT.

This clone has more than one count but fewer than ten. This rearrangement joins TRBV30 to TRBJ2-6; D gene ambiguous. The CDR3 is 14 residues long. Trimming removed 1 base from V and 0 bases from J, with 4 bases in between. Germline V gene lookup returns CDR1 GTSNPN and CDR2 SVGIG (reference sequence). The DNA of the CDR3 is TGTGCCTGGAGTGAGAGCTCTGGGGCCAACGTCCTGACTTTC. This gives the protein CAWSESSGANVLTF.